These 27 T cell receptor beta chains share one sample of origin, sequenced in a study of regulatory T cells in long-lasting Graves disease. Time point of the sample: newly diagnosed GD, antithyroid drugs for less than 3 months. After RNA was extracted from PBMCs, the TCR library was made from it. CDR3 regions were amplified by Arm-PCR using iRepertoire HTBI primers to build TCR beta libraries. TCRdb independently ran MiXCR on the multiplex PCR reads; one entry per CDR3 protein. The table includes hundreds of thousands of distinct CDR3 sequences, around 17% detected once. Another study also made use of these data, one on T cells in Graves' hyperthyroidism and ophthalmopathy.

Source: peripheral blood mononuclear cells (PBMCs), taken at new diagnosis, from a patient treated with antithyroid drugs. Receptors were obtained from a man between 35 and 55 years old with Graves disease.

This clonotype has a count of ten or more. The genes are TRBV7-3 and TRBJ2-7, with 9 bases aligning to TRBD1. There are 15 residues in the CDR3. The ends lost 5 bases at V and 1 base at J; junction bases unmatched: 6. Per the germline V gene, CDR1 is SGHTA and CDR2 is FQGTGA. The DNA of the CDR3 is TGTGCCAGCAGCAAGGGACAGGGAGGATCCTACGAGCAGTACTTC. This codes for CASSKGQGGSYEQYF.

The chain recombines TRBV15 with TRBJ2-7, with 10 bases matching TRBD1. J was trimmed by 7 bases and V by 1 base; bases with no gene match: 4. Germline lookup yields CDR1 LNHNV and CDR2 YYDKDF (reference sequence). CDR3 size: 14 residues. The CDR3 loop reads CATSRGQGAREQYF. The CDR3 nucleotides are TGTGCCACCAGCAGAGGACAGGGGGCTCGGGAGCAGTACTTC.

The CDR3 region is CASSLWVTGGTGELFF. CDR3 in DNA: TGTGCCAGCAGCCTTTGGGTGACAGGGGGCACCGGGGAGCTGTTTTTT. The genes are TRBV12-3 or TRBV12-4 and TRBJ2-2; TRBD1 matches at 9 bases. The J segment lost 4 bases and the V segment lost 6 bases, leaving 9 bases of the junction unmatched. This CDR3 spans 16 amino acids.

This clonotype was seen a few times. J is TRBJ1-1 and V is TRBV20-1; D may be TRBD1 (5 bases). The V and J ends lost 6 bases and 0 bases respectively, with 14 bases between them. Germline CDR1 and CDR2: DFQATT and SNEGSKA (reference sequence). The CDR3 extends over 14 amino acids. The CDR3: CSALSGALNTEAFF. CDR3 DNA sequence: TGCAGTGCCTTAAGCGGGGCCTTGAACACTGAAGCTTTCTTT.

At least ten counts were recorded for this clonotype. CDR3 amino acids: CASSADNQPQHF. The CDR3 nucleotides are TGTGCCAGCTCGGCAGACAATCAGCCCCAGCATTTT. The chain joins TRBV18 to TRBJ1-5; D call uncertain. Germline loops: CDR1 KGHSH, CDR2 LQKENI. V was clipped by 6 bases and J by 3 bases, with 6 bases between them. This CDR3 is 12 amino acids long.

The genes are TRBV25-1 and TRBJ1-2; 10 bases are shared with TRBD1. The ends lost 3 bases at V and 7 bases at J; junction bases unmatched: 8. Per germline, CDR1 MGHDK and CDR2 SYGVNS. This CDR3 has 15 residues. This CDR3 is CASSDSGTGVFGYTF. CDR3 nucleotide sequence: TGTGCCAGCAGTGACTCCGGGACAGGGGTTTTTGGCTACACCTTC.

This clonotype was observed a few times. The chain couples TRBV14 to TRBJ2-1, with 7 bases fitting TRBD2. The CDR3 contains 15 residues. The germline V gene encodes CDR1 SGHDN and CDR2 FVKESK. With 1 base clipped from V and 4 bases from J, the junction kept 4 bases outside the gene matches. The CDR3 is CASSQGLAGYNEQFF. In nucleotides, the CDR3 is TGTGCCAGCAGCCAAGGATTAGCGGGTTACAATGAGCAGTTCTTC.

In its sample, this clonotype was seen many times. The rearrangement joins TRBV7-9 to TRBJ2-3; a possible D gene is TRBD2 (6 bases). Germline-derived CDR1 and CDR2 are SEHNR and FQNEAQ (reference sequence). The CDR3 has 15 amino acids. Trimming took 3 bases from V and 5 from J, leaving 15 bases between them. This CDR3 is CASSFRGGIGDTQYF. The CDR3 region has the DNA TGTGCCAGCAGCTTTCGAGGAGGGATCGGAGATACGCAGTATTTT.

This clonotype was found many times. This sequence joins TRBV6-1 and TRBJ2-5; D is ambiguous. Germline V gene sequence: CDR1 MNHNS, CDR2 SASEGT. CDR3 length: 13 amino acids. Trimming cost V 6 bases and J 1 base, with 9 bases left between them. The CDR3 sequence is CASRPGPQETQYF. CDR3 DNA sequence: TGTGCCAGCAGGCCAGGACCCCAAGAGACCCAGTACTTC.

This clonotype was seen many times. The chain carries TRBV3-1 and TRBJ1-1, with TRBD1 matching over 7 bases. The V gene's germline CDR1 is LGHDT and CDR2 YNNKEL (reference sequence). V trimming: 3 bases; J trimming: 6 bases; junction bases outside the gene matches: 7. CDR3 length: 14 amino acids. For the CDR3, the DNA is TGTGCCAGCAGCCAGCTGCACAGGGGCTCTGAAGCTTTCTTT. Protein product: CASSQLHRGSEAFF.

This chain joins TRBV5-1 and TRBJ2-7, with 7 bases that match TRBD1. CDR3 size: 13 residues. Germline V lookup: CDR1 SGHRS, CDR2 YFSETQ. The trim removed 0 bases at V and 7 bases at J, leaving 4 bases unmatched. In DNA form, the CDR3 reads TGCGCCAGCAGCTTGGGACAGGGTGGTGAGCAGTACTTC. Its protein is CASSLGQGGEQYF.

This clonotype was picked up many times. This chain links TRBV6-1 with TRBJ2-7; unclear D gene. The CDR3 spans 14 residues. V was shortened by 10 bases and J by 4 bases, with 20 bases between the two germline ends. CDR1 MNHNS and CDR2 SASEGT come from the germline V gene. CDR3: CATSGPPRLYEQYF. Written as DNA, the CDR3 is TGTGCCACTTCGGGCCCCCCACGTTTATACGAGCAGTACTTC.

Only a few counts were recorded for this clonotype. The chain links TRBV29-1 to TRBJ2-2; tentatively, D is TRBD1 (6 bases). The V end was cut by 7 bases, the J end by 7 bases, with 16 bases between. The length of the CDR3 is 13 residues. Germline-derived CDR1 and CDR2 are SQVTM and ANQGSEA. CDR3 bases: TGCAGCGGGGGGCTGGAGATCAGCGGGGAGCTGTTTTTT. Protein product: CSGGLEISGELFF.

In its sample, this clonotype was seen many times. The chain recombines TRBV6-1 with TRBJ2-5; the match to TRBD1 covers 8 bases. V lost 3 bases and J lost 5; bases outside the gene matches: 5. The germline CDR1 and CDR2 sequences are MNHNS and SASEGT. The CDR3 covers 14 residues. For the CDR3, the DNA is TGTGCCAGCAGTGAGGACAGGGTTCGGGAGACCCAGTACTTC. It yields the protein CASSEDRVRETQYF.

This chain links TRBV2 with TRBJ1-5, with D perhaps TRBD1 (5 bases). The V gene lost 3 bases and the J gene lost 5 bases, with 8 bases spanning the gap. The CDR3 extends over 13 amino acids. From germline, CDR1 is SNHLY and CDR2 FYNNEI. DNA of the CDR3: TGTGCCAGCAGTGACCGGGGGGATCAGCCCCAGCATTTT. Protein sequence: CASSDRGDQPQHF.

This clonotype was picked up a small number of times. The genes are TRBV11-2 and TRBJ1-4, with a tentative D call TRBD1 (5 bases). This CDR3 spans 14 amino acids. V lost 0 bases and J 7 bases, leaving 9 bases between the germline ends. Germline loops: CDR1 SGHAT, CDR2 FQNNGV. For the CDR3, the DNA is TGTGCCAGCAGCTTAGAGTCAGGGACTGAAAAACTGTTTTTT. This translates into CASSLESGTEKLFF.

This clonotype was seen only a few times. The V gene is TRBV5-1, the J gene TRBJ2-5; D perhaps matches TRBD1 (8 bases). Germline V gene lookup returns CDR1 SGHRS and CDR2 YFSETQ. The V gene lost 4 bases and the J gene lost 5 bases, with 15 bases spanning the gap. The CDR3 has 14 amino acids. The CDR3 sequence is CASSPDRGGETQYF. Written as DNA, the CDR3 is TGCGCCAGCAGCCCCGACAGGGGAGGGGAGACCCAGTACTTC.

This clonotype was observed many times. The chain uses TRBV20-1 and TRBJ2-1, with no clear D. This CDR3 has 15 residues. Per the germline V gene, CDR1 is DFQATT and CDR2 is SNEGSKA (reference sequence). V lost 1 base, J lost 0 bases, and 10 bases lay in between. Here the CDR3 reads CSARVSRSSYNEQFF. The CDR3 coding sequence is TGCAGTGCTAGAGTATCGAGGAGCTCCTACAATGAGCAGTTCTTC.

Points on this clonotype: The junction departs from germline at one end; a sequencing error may be responsible. Here the CDR3 DNA reads TGTGCCAGCAGCTTCACGAGGGACACTGGAGCTTTCTTT. Encoded protein: CASSFTRDTGAFF. The chain couples TRBV7-3 to TRBJ1-1, with D perhaps matching TRBD1 (6 bases). The CDR3 sequence is 13 residues long. Germline loops: CDR1 SGHTA, CDR2 FQGTGA.

On this clonotype: This may stem from a read error, because a much larger clone lies one nucleotide away. In this CDR3 the conserved last residue, phenylalanine or tryptophan, is missing, so a read error is likely. The V gene is TRBV11-1, the J gene TRBJ2-5; D not resolved. The germline V gene has CDR1 SGHAT and CDR2 FQDESV (reference sequence). This CDR3 contains 14 residues. The V and J ends lost 2 bases and 2 bases respectively, with 9 bases between them. The CDR3 DNA reads as TGTGCCAGCAGCTTATTGGGCAGTCAAGAGACCCAGTACCTC. Amino acid sequence: CASSLLGSQETQYL.

Many counts were recorded for this clonotype. The V gene is TRBV20-1, the J gene TRBJ1-6; 12 positions agree with TRBD1. Germline V lookup: CDR1 DFQATT, CDR2 SNEGSKA (reference sequence). This CDR3 contains 16 residues. V shed 6 bases and J 9 bases; nucleotides not matched to a gene: 12. Here the CDR3 reads CSAPPGTGGLGSPLHF. DNA of the CDR3: TGCAGTGCCCCGCCCGGGACAGGGGGCTTAGGTTCACCCCTCCACTTT.

There are many counts of this clonotype. The chain employs TRBV7-2 and TRBJ2-7; TRBD2 aligns across 11 bases. The tail of the sequence fits TRBJ2-3 better, so the J call may be wrong. Germline CDR1 reads SGHTA; CDR2 reads FQGNSA. This CDR3 region has 16 residues. The CDR3 loop is CASSLRLAGSADTQYF. The CDR3, as DNA: TGTGCCAGCAGCTTGCGACTAGCGGGGTCCGCAGATACGCAGTATTTT.

This clonotype was counted ten times or more. V and J are TRBV5-4 and TRBJ2-3, with a tentative D call TRBD2 (6 bases). The CDR3 is 14 amino acids. The germline V gene encodes CDR1 SGHNT and CDR2 YYREEE (reference sequence). V dropped 4 bases and J dropped 7 bases, with 16 bases sitting between them. The CDR3 sequence: CASSARGGTYTQYF. The CDR3 DNA reads as TGTGCCAGCAGCGCCCGGGGAGGAACCTATACGCAGTATTTT.

The V and J genes are TRBV27 and TRBJ2-3; 8 bases map to TRBD1. The DNA matches TRBJ2-5 better at its end, which makes the J call doubtful. Germline assignment: CDR1 MNHEY and CDR2 SMNVEV (reference sequence). The CDR3 length is 16 residues. CDR3 DNA sequence: TGTGCCAGCAGTTTATCCCAGACAGGGGTTGGGGAGACCCAGTACTTC. It specifies CASSLSQTGVGETQYF.

This clonotype was counted ten times or more. The rearrangement joins TRBV6-5 to TRBJ1-5; maybe TRBD1 (5 bases). Trimming shortened V by 4 bases and J by 2 bases, and 12 bases separated the two germline ends. The CDR3 loop spans 15 amino acids. CDR1 MNHEY and CDR2 SVGAGI come from the germline V gene. The chain's CDR3 is CASSSGLLGNQPQHF. As DNA, the CDR3 is TGTGCCAGCAGTTCAGGGTTACTGGGCAATCAGCCCCAGCATTTT.

This clonotype was detected a few times. CDR3 nucleotides: TGTGCCAGCAGCCAAGATCGGGGGGGATGGGATCAGCCCCAGCATTTT. It codes for CASSQDRGGWDQPQHF. This sequence joins TRBV4-2 and TRBJ1-5, with a tentative D call TRBD1 (5 bases). The germline V and J ends were trimmed by 0 bases and 5 bases, with 14 bases remaining between them. This CDR3 comprises 16 residues. Germline values: CDR1 LGHNA, CDR2 YNFKEQ.

This clonotype was observed many times. DNA of the CDR3: TGTGCCAGCAGCACTGGGACAGCAGCATCGCCCCAGCATTTT. Protein product: CASSTGTAASPQHF. The chain is built from TRBV7-9 and TRBJ1-5, with 7 bases lining up with TRBD1. J gave up 9 bases and V 5 bases, and 10 bases lay outside the gene matches. CDR1 and CDR2 (germline): SEHNR, FQNEAQ (reference sequence). The CDR3 covers 14 residues.